This note documents a single T cell receptor (beta chain) sequence. Its antigen is not identified. The donors gave bone marrow, and they were healthy. CDR3 size: 14 residues. The germline V gene encodes CDR1 MDHEN and CDR2 SYDVKM. The ends were cut back, 8 bases at V and 5 bases at J, with 18 bases in the middle. The PCR made use of 60 Vbeta and 13 Jbeta primers. Produced via immunoSEQ multiplex PCR; TCRdb's table is partial and in-frame only. This table has over 150,000 clones, approximately 81% appearing once. The data are from a study of cytomegalovirus exposure and HLA in healthy donors. Study-level results: Cytomegalovirus-associated status was assigned to roughly 160 TCR beta chains. Later work found most CMV-associated TCR beta chains apparently HLA-restricted. Links to common viral pathogens appeared, in a later analysis, for several of the most significant clusters.

The rearrangement links TRBV28 to TRBJ2-5, with D possibly matching TRBD2 (5 bases). The source material was PBMCs. The receptor's source is a male donor in good health and CMV-seronegative. The CDR3 here is CASAETSRGETQYF. CDR3 in DNA: TGTGCCAGCGCGGAGACATCCCGGGGTGAGACCCAGTACTTC.